This record looks at one T cell receptor (beta chain) sequence and its context. Its matching antigen is unknown. This sample was included in a study of OX40 agonist ivuxolimab in advanced cancers. The study's findings and limits: Nonresponders included some who also had low normalized T-cell clonal expansion.

The data were produced by immunoSEQ multiplex PCR, yet TCRdb's version contains in-frame clones alone and is incomplete. The top ten hold more than 0.9% of the sample, which has some 150,000 clones, 85% to 95% seen once. Germline V CDR1 and CDR2: MGHRA, YSYEKL. Between the trimmed V and J ends, which lost 0 bases and 9 bases, there was a span of 15 bases. The CDR3 is 14 residues long. This sequence originates from an adult with an advanced solid tumor such as melanoma, head and neck, liver or kidney cancer. The sample in question was CD4+ or CD8+ T cells sorted from blood, obtained in a trial of the OX40 agonist ivuxolimab. The rearrangement uses TRBV4-1 and TRBJ2-7, with D tentatively TRBD2 (8 bases). CDR3 in amino acids: CASSQEGSGTAQYF. The CDR3 DNA sequence: TGCGCCAGCAGCCAAGAGGGTAGCGGGACAGCGCAGTACTTC.